Shown below are 7 T cell receptor beta chains from a single sample sequenced in a study of CD8 T cells in ankylosing spondylitis. Broader study findings: Made up of roughly 8 highly homologous variants, a TCR beta motif appeared characteristic of ankylosing spondylitis blood.

No antigen is known for these receptors. TCRdb ran MiXCR on the 5' RACE reads and lists one entry per CDR3 protein. This sample has about 750,000 distinct CDR3 sequences, with under 20% found just once. The sequenced sample was blood, either unsorted or a sorted T cell fraction (not recorded which). The receptors originated from a male donor with ankylosing spondylitis.

This clonotype was detected only a few times. The rearrangement links TRBV10-3 to TRBJ1-3, with TRBD1 as a possible D gene (6 bases). Trimming pared 9 bases from V and 0 bases from J, leaving 9 bases between. Germline loops: CDR1 ENHRY, CDR2 SYGVKD. The CDR3 runs to 13 residues. The CDR3 DNA reads TGTGCCATAAAAGGGGGCTCTGGAAACACCATATATTTT. As protein: CAIKGGSGNTIYF.

This clonotype occurred a few times. The chain links TRBV12-3 or TRBV12-4 to TRBJ2-7; 7 bases match TRBD2. The CDR3 consists of 14 residues. The ends lost 3 bases at V and 12 bases at J; junction bases unmatched: 14. The CDR3 loop is CASSLGLSFLETYF. The CDR3, as DNA: TGTGCCAGCAGTTTGGGACTATCATTCCTGGAGACGTACTTC.

This sequence joins TRBV4-2 and TRBJ1-5; TRBD1 matches 7 bases. The CDR3 is made up of 15 amino acids. The ends lost 1 base at V and 5 bases at J; junction bases unmatched: 5. The germline CDR1 and CDR2 sequences are LGHNA and YNFKEQ. The CDR3 sequence: CASSQGQGEHQPQHF. The CDR3 region has the DNA TGTGCCAGCAGCCAAGGACAGGGCGAACATCAGCCCCAGCATTTT.

The V and J genes are TRBV7-2 and TRBJ2-2; D not certain. Germline V CDR1 and CDR2: SGHTA, FQGNSA. This CDR3 region has 14 residues. The V gene lost 8 bases and the J gene lost 6 bases, with 16 bases spanning the gap. The CDR3 here is CASLTQIDAGELFF. CDR3 in DNA: TGTGCCAGCCTAACACAAATAGATGCCGGGGAGCTGTTTTTT.

DNA for the CDR3: TGTGCCAGCAGCCCCCGACAGGGTACGGAGACCCAGTACTTC. It translates to CASSPRQGTETQYF. V usage is TRBV7-2 and J usage is TRBJ2-5; 7 bases map to TRBD1. This CDR3 has 14 residues. V dropped 5 bases and J dropped 5; count of bases not matched to a gene: 8. CDR1 SGHTA and CDR2 FQGNSA come from the germline V gene.

The gene calls are TRBV7-3 and TRBJ2-1; possible D gene TRBD2, 6 bases. This CDR3 has 15 residues. CDR1 and CDR2 from the germline V gene are SGHTA and FQGTGA. Trimming took off 2 bases at V and 1 base at J, with 9 bases between the two ends. CDR3 DNA sequence: TGTGCCAGCAGCTTATTAGGGACTTCCTACAATGAGCAGTTCTTC. Translation gives CASSLLGTSYNEQFF.

This clonotype has a handful of counts. At one boundary the junction diverges from the germline segment, which might be a read error. V and J are TRBV29-1 and TRBJ1-1, with D unclear. Germline loops: CDR1 SQVTM, CDR2 ANQGSEA. This CDR3 is 12 amino acids long. CDR3 residues: CSVGAGGLGLVF. The DNA of the CDR3 is TGCAGCGTTGGGGCAGGAGGGCTGGGGTTGGTCTTT.